This TCR beta chain was recovered during a study of type 1 and type 2 diabetes patients. At the level of the study: The cohort mixed type 1 diabetes, type 2 diabetes and nondiabetic donors.

Germline values: CDR1 SGDLS, CDR2 YYNGEE. There are 13 residues in the CDR3. Amplification started from genomic DNA. Amplification of the beta chain CDR3 used 30 forward and 13 reverse multiplex primers. TCRdb fed the multiplex PCR reads into MiXCR, producing one record per CDR3 protein. The table lists 270,000 or so distinct CDR3 sequences, around 47% of them singletons, with roughly 15% in the top ten. Sequencing used peripheral blood mononuclear cells (PBMCs). The clonotype was recovered from a young man with type 2 diabetes. V usage is TRBV9 and J usage is TRBJ2-5, with D tentatively TRBD1 or TRBD2 (5 bases each). The DNA end favors TRBJ2-1, so the J call may be wrong. This CDR3 is CASSVDGADEQFF. In DNA form, the CDR3 reads TGTGCCAGCAGCGTAGACGGGGCGGATGAGCAGTTCTTC.